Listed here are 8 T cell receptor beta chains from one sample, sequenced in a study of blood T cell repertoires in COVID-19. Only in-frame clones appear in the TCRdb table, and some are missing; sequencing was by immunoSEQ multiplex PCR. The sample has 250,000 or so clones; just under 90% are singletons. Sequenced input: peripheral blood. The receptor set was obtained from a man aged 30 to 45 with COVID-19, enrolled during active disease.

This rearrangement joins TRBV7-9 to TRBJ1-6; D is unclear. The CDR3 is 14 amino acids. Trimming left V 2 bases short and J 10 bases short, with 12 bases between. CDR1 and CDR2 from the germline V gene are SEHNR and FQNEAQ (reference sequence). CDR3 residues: CASSLSSAESPLHF. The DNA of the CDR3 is TGTGCCAGCAGCTTAAGTTCAGCGGAATCACCCCTCCACTTT. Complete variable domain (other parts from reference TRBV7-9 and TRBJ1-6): DTGVSQNPRHKITKRGQNVTFRCDPISEHNRLYWYRQTLGQGPEFLTYFQNEAQLEKSRLLSDRFSAERPKGSFSTLEIQRTEQGDSAMYLCASSLSSAESPLHFGNGTRLTVT.

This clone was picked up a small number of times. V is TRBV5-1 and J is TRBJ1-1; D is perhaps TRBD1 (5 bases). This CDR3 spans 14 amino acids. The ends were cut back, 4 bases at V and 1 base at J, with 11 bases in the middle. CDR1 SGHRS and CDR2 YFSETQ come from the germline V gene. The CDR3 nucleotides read TGCGCCAGCAGCCCCTCTGGGGCGAACACTGAAGCTTTCTTT. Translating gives CASSPSGANTEAFF.

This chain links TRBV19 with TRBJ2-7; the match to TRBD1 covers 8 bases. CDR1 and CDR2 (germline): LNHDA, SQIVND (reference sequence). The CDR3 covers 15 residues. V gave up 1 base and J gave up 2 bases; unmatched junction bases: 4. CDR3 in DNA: TGTGCCAGTAGTATAGCCCAGGGGGCAACCTACGAGCAGTACTTC. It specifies CASSIAQGATYEQYF.

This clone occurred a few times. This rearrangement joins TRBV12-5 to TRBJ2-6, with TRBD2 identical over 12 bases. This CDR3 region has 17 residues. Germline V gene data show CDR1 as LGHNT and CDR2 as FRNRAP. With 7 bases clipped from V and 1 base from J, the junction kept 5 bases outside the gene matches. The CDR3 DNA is TGTGCTAGTGCCCGACTAGCGGGAGATTCTGGGGCCAACGTCCTGACTTTC. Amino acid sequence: CASARLAGDSGANVLTF.

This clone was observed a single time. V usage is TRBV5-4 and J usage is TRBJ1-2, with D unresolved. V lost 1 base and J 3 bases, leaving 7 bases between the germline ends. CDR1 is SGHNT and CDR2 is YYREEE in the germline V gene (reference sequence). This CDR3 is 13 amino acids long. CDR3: CASSLLRDYGYTF. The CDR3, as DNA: TGTGCCAGCAGCTTGCTACGGGACTATGGCTACACCTTC.

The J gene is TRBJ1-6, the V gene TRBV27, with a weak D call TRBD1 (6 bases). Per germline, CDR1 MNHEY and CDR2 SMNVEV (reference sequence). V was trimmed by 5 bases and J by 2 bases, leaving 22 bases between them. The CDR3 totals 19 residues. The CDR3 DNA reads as TGTGCCAGCAGTGCCTCCTGGGGGGGGCGAAATCCCTATAATTCACCCCTCCACTTT. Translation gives CASSASWGGRNPYNSPLHF.

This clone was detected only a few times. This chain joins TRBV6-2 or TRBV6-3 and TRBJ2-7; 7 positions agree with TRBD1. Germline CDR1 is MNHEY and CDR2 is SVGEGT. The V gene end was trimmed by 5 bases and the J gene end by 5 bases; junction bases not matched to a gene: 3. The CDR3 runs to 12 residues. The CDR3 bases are TGTGCCAGCAGTGACAGGGCCAACGAGCAGTACTTC. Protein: CASSDRANEQYF.

The CDR3 sequence is CASSPLQGPNQPQHF. DNA of the CDR3: TGTGCCAGCTCACCTTTACAGGGACCCAATCAGCCCCAGCATTTT. The V call is TRBV18, the J call TRBJ1-5; weak D call: TRBD1 (6 bases). V was cut by 3 bases and J by 3 bases, with 12 bases left in between. Germline CDR1 reads KGHSH; CDR2 reads LQKENI. CDR3 size: 15 residues.